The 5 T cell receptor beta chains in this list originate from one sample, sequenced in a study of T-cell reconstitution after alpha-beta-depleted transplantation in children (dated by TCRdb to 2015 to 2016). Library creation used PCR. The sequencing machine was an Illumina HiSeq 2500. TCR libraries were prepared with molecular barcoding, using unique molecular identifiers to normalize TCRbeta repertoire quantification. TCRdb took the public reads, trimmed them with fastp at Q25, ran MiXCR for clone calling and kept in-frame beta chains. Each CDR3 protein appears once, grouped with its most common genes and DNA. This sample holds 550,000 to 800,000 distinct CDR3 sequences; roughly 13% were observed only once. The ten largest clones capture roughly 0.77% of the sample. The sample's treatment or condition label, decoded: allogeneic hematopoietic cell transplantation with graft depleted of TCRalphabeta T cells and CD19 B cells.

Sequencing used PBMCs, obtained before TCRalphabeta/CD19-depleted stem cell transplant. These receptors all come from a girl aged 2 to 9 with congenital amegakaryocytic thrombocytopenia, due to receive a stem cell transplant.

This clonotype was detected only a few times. This CDR3 is CASSSYPHLTF. CDR3 coding DNA: TGTGCCAGCTCAAGCTATCCCCACCTGACTTTC. This rearrangement joins TRBV7-9 to TRBJ2-6; D uncertain. The length of the CDR3 is 11 residues. The V end was cut by 8 bases, the J end by 15 bases, with 14 bases between. CDR1 is SEHNR and CDR2 is FQNEAQ in the germline V gene (reference sequence). Full variable domain (outside the CDR3, taken from reference TRBV7-9 and TRBJ2-6): DTGVSQNPRHKITKRGQNVTFRCDPISEHNRLYWYRQTLGQGPEFLTYFQNEAQLEKSRLLSDRFSAERPKGSFSTLEIQRTEQGDSAMYLCASSSYPHLTFGAGSRLTVL.

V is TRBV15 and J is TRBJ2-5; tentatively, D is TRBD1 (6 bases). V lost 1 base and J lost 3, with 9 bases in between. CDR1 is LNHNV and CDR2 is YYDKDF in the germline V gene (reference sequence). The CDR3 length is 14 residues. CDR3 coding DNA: TGTGCCACCAGCAGAGTGGACAGAGAAGAGACCCAGTACTTC. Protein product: CATSRVDREETQYF.

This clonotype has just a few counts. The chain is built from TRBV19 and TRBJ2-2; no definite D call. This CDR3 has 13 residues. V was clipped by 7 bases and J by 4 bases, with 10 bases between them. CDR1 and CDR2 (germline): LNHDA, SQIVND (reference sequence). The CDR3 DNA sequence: TGTGCCAGTACAAGCGATTTCACCGGGGAGCTGTTTTTT. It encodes CASTSDFTGELFF.

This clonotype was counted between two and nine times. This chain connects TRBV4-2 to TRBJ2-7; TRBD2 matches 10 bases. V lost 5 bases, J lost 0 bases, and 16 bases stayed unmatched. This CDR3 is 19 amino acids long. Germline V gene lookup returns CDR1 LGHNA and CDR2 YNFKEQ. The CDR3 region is CASSIRTSGITDLSYEQYF. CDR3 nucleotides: TGTGCCAGCAGCATTCGAACTAGCGGGATCACTGACCTCTCCTACGAGCAGTACTTC.

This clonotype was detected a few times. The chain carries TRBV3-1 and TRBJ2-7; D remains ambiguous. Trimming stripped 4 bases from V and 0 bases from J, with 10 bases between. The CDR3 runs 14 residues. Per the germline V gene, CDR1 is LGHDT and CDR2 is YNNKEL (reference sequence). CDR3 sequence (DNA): TGTGCCAGCAGCCCCCTCACTTCCTCCTACGAGCAGTACTTC. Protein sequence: CASSPLTSSYEQYF.